The entry below describes one T cell receptor (beta chain). This sample was taken from a study of blood T cell repertoires in COVID-19. Study context: The samples span acute and convalescent COVID-19 from the United States, Italy and Spain. PBMCs, B-cell-depleted T cells, or T cells provided the cDNA or gDNA that made up the material.

The CDR3 spans 16 residues. Unmatched junction bases numbered 10, after V lost 2 bases and J lost 5 bases. CDR1 and CDR2 from the germline V gene are SGHTA and FQGNSA. Authors' methods: Estimated nucleated cell counts came from reference gene primer amplification. Generated by immunoSEQ multiplex PCR, the TCRdb table keeps only in-frame clones and is missing some. V and J calls and clone size are given by that table; D and trimming were obtained from the DNA. Of 81,000 or so clones in the sample, 86% were seen once. The receptor's source is a middle-aged man with active COVID-19. Material for sequencing was peripheral blood. The chain links TRBV7-2 to TRBJ2-3; 7 bases agree with TRBD2. CDR3 amino acids: CASSLSWGRAKDTQYF. The CDR3 DNA follows: TGTGCCAGCAGCTTAAGTTGGGGGAGGGCTAAAGATACGCAGTATTTT.